This is a list of T cell receptor beta chains from one sample in a study of blood T cell repertoires in COVID-19. Profiling relied on immunoSEQ multiplex PCR, and the TCRdb table lists in-frame clones only, not all of them. Of roughly 280,000 clones listed, approximately 89% are singletons. The sequenced sample consisted of peripheral blood. The source is a man in his forties or fifties with active or convalescent COVID-19. Each CDR3 is given with its conserved first and last residue. The D gene is left open where the match is weak. The size field is filled for only some rows; it gives once, few, many or a size class.

V gene	CDR3 length	clone size	D gene	J gene	CDR3 DNA	CDR3 protein
TRBV27	15	once	TRBD1	TRBJ2-2	TGTGCCAGCAGTCCCGGCCAGGGGGCGGGCGGGGAGCTGTTTTTT	CASSPGQGAGGELFF
TRBV10-3	13	.	.	TRBJ1-1	TGTGCCAGCTCCCAGGGGCGGGACACTGAAGCTTTCTTT	CASSQGRDTEAFF
TRBV6-5	15	.	TRBD1	TRBJ2-7	TGTGCCAGCAGTTACCTGACAGGGGATTCCTACGAGCAGTACTTC	CASSYLTGDSYEQYF
TRBV19	15	.	TRBD1	TRBJ1-5	TGTGCCAGTAGCCCGGACAGGGTCGGCAATCAGCCCCAGCATTTT	CASSPDRVGNQPQHF
TRBV12-3/TRBV12-4	13	.	TRBD1	TRBJ1-3	TGTGCCAGCAGTGGGGGGACAGGGCGCACCATATATTTT	CASSGGTGRTIYF
TRBV7-3	15	.	.	TRBJ1-6	TGTGCCAGCAGCTTAAATACAGGGCTGGGGTCACCCCTCCACTTT	CASSLNTGLGSPLHF
TRBV6-5	13	few	TRBD1	TRBJ2-7	TGTGCCAGCATGCGGCAGGGGGCGAACGAGCAGTACTTC	CASMRQGANEQYF
TRBV6-6	16	.	.	TRBJ1-4	TGTGCCAGCAGTTACAACCCACAGGGAGTCAGTGAAAAACTGTTTTTT	CASSYNPQGVSEKLFF
TRBV5-5	16	.	TRBD1	TRBJ1-2	TGTGCCAGCAGTTTTCCGGGACAGGTCCCTCTCTATGGCTACACCTTC	CASSFPGQVPLYGYTF
TRBV6-5	12	.	.	TRBJ2-2	TGTGCCAGCCCGAGGGTCGACGGGGAGCTGTTTTTT	CASPRVDGELFF
TRBV7-9	16	.	.	TRBJ2-7	TGTGCCAGCAGCCTTGGGCATGGCGGGATGTCCTACGAGCAGTACTTC	CASSLGHGGMSYEQYF
TRBV10-3	15	.	TRBD1	TRBJ1-5	TGTGCCATCAGTGAGTCCGCGACAGGGGTTGGACTTTGGCATTTT	CAISESATGVGLWHF
TRBV19	13	once	.	TRBJ2-7	TGTGCCAGTAGCACCGGGGTCAACTACGAGCAGTACTTC	CASSTGVNYEQYF
TRBV11-3	14	.	.	TRBJ2-1	TGTGCCAGCAGCTTAGGGGGGACTTACAATGAGCAGTTCTTC	CASSLGGTYNEQFF
TRBV6-1	13	.	TRBD1	TRBJ1-2	TGTGCCAGCAGTGAACCGACAGGGTTAGGCTACACCTTC	CASSEPTGLGYTF
TRBV7-2	15	.	TRBD2	TRBJ2-3	TGTGCCAGCAGCCCCCGGTCTAGCGGGATAGATACGCAGTATTTT	CASSPRSSGIDTQYF
TRBV5-6	13	.	.	TRBJ1-2	TGTGCCAGCAGCGGCGGCGCTAACTATGGCTACACCTTC	CASSGGANYGYTF
TRBV11-2	13	.	.	TRBJ2-2	TGTGCCAGCAGCTTTAGAGATACCGGGGAGCTGTTTTTT	CASSFRDTGELFF
TRBV6-5	15	.	.	TRBJ1-3	TGTGCCAGCAATAACGGGGGGGGAGGAGGAAACACCATATATTTT	CASNNGGGGGNTIYF
TRBV4-1	16	.	.	TRBJ2-7	TGCGCCAGCAGCCAAGTTCCAGGCCCATCCTACGAGCATCAGTACTTC	CASSQVPGPSYEHQYF
TRBV5-1	15	.	.	TRBJ1-2	TGCGCCAGCAGCTTTGGGCAGGGTGATAACTATGGCTACACCTTC	CASSFGQGDNYGYTF
TRBV2	14	.	.	TRBJ1-3	TGTGCCAGCACTAGGTCCTCCCCTGGAAACACCATATATTTT	CASTRSSPGNTIYF
TRBV19	13	.	.	TRBJ1-2	TGTGCCAGTAGGACACAGGAGAACTATGGCTACACCTTC	CASRTQENYGYTF
TRBV13	11	.	.	TRBJ1-4	TGTGCCAGCAGCCTCAGTGAAAAACTGTTTTTT	CASSLSEKLFF
TRBV28	20	.	.	TRBJ1-6	TGTGCCAGCAGCTATCATACGGGGGTTTTTGGTATGGCTAATAATTCACCCCTCCACTTT	CASSYHTGVFGMANNSPLHF
TRBV4-1	14	.	TRBD2	TRBJ2-5	TGCGCCAGCAGCCACGGACTAGCGGAAGAGACCCAGTACTTC	CASSHGLAEETQYF
TRBV7-2	12	.	TRBD2	TRBJ2-3	TGTGCCAGCAGCTCCCGAGCGGGAACGCAGTATTTT	CASSSRAGTQYF
TRBV9	17	once	.	TRBJ1-2	TGTGCCAGCAGCCCCCCGGATTGGCAGGGCGGAGCGGGGGGCTACACCTTC	CASSPPDWQGGAGGYTF
TRBV28	12	.	.	TRBJ1-1	TGTGCCAGCAGATTTTCAGGGACTGAAGCTTTCTTT	CASRFSGTEAFF
TRBV6-5	13	.	.	TRBJ1-5	TGTGCCAGCAGTCCCAATAGCAATCAGCCCCAGCATTTT	CASSPNSNQPQHF
TRBV7-3	13	.	.	TRBJ1-1	TGTGCCAGCAGCTTCGGGGTTGGGACTGAAGCTTTCTTT	CASSFGVGTEAFF
TRBV9	18	.	TRBD2	TRBJ2-7	TGTGCCAGCAGCCCCGGGACTAGCGGGAGGGCCACCATCTACGAGCAGTACTTC	CASSPGTSGRATIYEQYF
TRBV19	14	.	.	TRBJ2-2	TGTGCCAGTAGTCTCAGGGGGAACACCGGGGAGCTGTTTTTT	CASSLRGNTGELFF
TRBV6-5	15	.	.	TRBJ1-5	TGTGCCAGCATGTCCCCCTTCTATAGCAATCAGCCCCAGCATTTT	CASMSPFYSNQPQHF
TRBV5-1	17	few	.	TRBJ1-2	TGCGCCAGCAGCTTGTTTAACCAACCGGGATTGGACGGTGGCTACACCTTC	CASSLFNQPGLDGGYTF
TRBV11-2	15	.	.	TRBJ1-1	TGTGCCAGCAGCTTAGAGAGGATGGGGAACACTGAAGCTTTCTTT	CASSLERMGNTEAFF
TRBV19	14	.	.	TRBJ2-3	TGTGCCAGTAGTCCCTCCGCCCAAGCGCCGACGCAGTATTTT	CASSPSAQAPTQYF
TRBV28	14	.	.	TRBJ2-5	TGTGCCAGCAGCCCTACAGGGATACAAGAGACCCAGTACTTC	CASSPTGIQETQYF
TRBV5-1	14	once	TRBD1	TRBJ2-7	TGCGCCAGCAGATTTCGGACAGGCAACTACGAGCAGTACTTC	CASRFRTGNYEQYF
TRBV3-1/TRBV3-2	14	.	.	TRBJ1-3	TGTGCCAGCAGCTTCGGGACACTAGGAAACACCATATATTTT	CASSFGTLGNTIYF
TRBV5-5	17	.	.	TRBJ2-7	TGTGCCAGCAGCTTGAGGCTGGGCCGGCTACTGGATGCCGAGCAGTACTTC	CASSLRLGRLLDAEQYF
TRBV27	13	.	.	TRBJ2-7	TGTGCCAGCAGTTCTAACAGAGCCTACGAGCAGTACTTC	CASSSNRAYEQYF
TRBV14	16	.	.	TRBJ2-3	TGTGCCAGCAGCCATCCCGAGGCTCGTCCCACAGATACGCAGTATTTT	CASSHPEARPTDTQYF
TRBV9	16	once	TRBD1	TRBJ1-5	TGTGCCAGCAGCGAGGGGACAGGGCGGATTAATCAGCCCCAGCATTTT	CASSEGTGRINQPQHF
TRBV7-9	14	.	.	TRBJ1-4	TGTGCCAGCAGCTTAGCCCAGGGAGGCGAAAAACTGTTTTTT	CASSLAQGGEKLFF
TRBV11-3	14	.	.	TRBJ1-6	TGTGCCAGCAGCTTAGACGGAGAGAATTCACCCCTCCACTTT	CASSLDGENSPLHF
TRBV6-4	15	.	TRBD2	TRBJ2-3	TGTGCCAGCAGTGACGAAGCGGGGAGCACAGATACGCAGTATTTT	CASSDEAGSTDTQYF
TRBV28	14	.	.	TRBJ1-1	TGTGCCAGCAGTTTATACAGGAAGGAAACTGAAGCTTTCTTT	CASSLYRKETEAFF
TRBV7-3	15	once	.	TRBJ2-2	TGTGCCAGCAGCTTAATACAGGGAAGGACCGGGGAGCTGTTTTTT	CASSLIQGRTGELFF
TRBV28	18	.	.	TRBJ2-4	TGTGCCAGCAGTTTGGGCAGGGGCCGTATCCTAGCGGAAAACATTCAGTACTTC	CASSLGRGRILAENIQYF
TRBV29-1	17	.	.	TRBJ2-1	TGCAGCGTTGAGCCTTTGGGTGGGGGGTCCTCCTACAATGAGCAGTTCTTC	CSVEPLGGGSSYNEQFF
TRBV12-3/TRBV12-4	13	.	TRBD1	TRBJ2-4	TGTGCCAGCAGTGAGGGGGCGCGGAACATTCAGTACTTC	CASSEGARNIQYF
TRBV11-2	16	once	.	TRBJ1-2	TGTGCCAGCAGCGGTGACGGGATTGAACTAAACTATGGCTACACCTTC	CASSGDGIELNYGYTF
TRBV5-5	17	.	.	TRBJ2-1	TGTGCCAGCAGCTTGGTCGGCGCTAGGGGCTCCTACAATGAGCAGTTCTTC	CASSLVGARGSYNEQFF
TRBV7-3	12	.	.	TRBJ1-2	TGTGCCAGCAGCTTTCAGGGCAATGGCTACACCTTC	CASSFQGNGYTF